The present TCR beta chain was sequenced within a study of T cells in Graves' hyperthyroidism and ophthalmopathy. Patients were excluded because of uncontrolled infection, other autoimmune disease, pregnancy or lactation. The diagnostic basis comprised clinical symptoms, serum thyroxine and TRAb, thyroid ultrasound and orbital computed tomography. The study, taken as a whole, reports: Appearing also in blood were most of the thyroid clonotypes expanded above 0.001. A median 6.5 months before onset, the model predicted ophthalmopathy.

J gave up 2 bases and V 10 bases, and 6 bases lay outside the gene matches. Germline V gives CDR1 LNHNV, CDR2 YYDKDF (reference sequence). There are 13 residues in the CDR3. This clonotype has ten or more counts. No antigen is known for it. Amplified regions were TCR beta CDR3 sequences from RNA transcripts. First-round RT-PCR with HTBI primers amplified the TCR CDR3 region. One entry per CDR3 protein, called by TCRdb with MiXCR from the multiplex PCR reads. This table holds around 600,000 distinct CDR3 sequences, 45% found once. V usage is TRBV15 and J usage is TRBJ2-5; the match to TRBD2 covers 8 bases. This sequence was found in an adult man with Graves' disease, either hyperthyroidism or ophthalmopathy (not recorded which). The sequencing sample was made of peripheral blood or thyroid tissue (not recorded which). This CDR3 is CAIGGDSQETQYF. The CDR3 DNA sequence: TGTGCCATCGGGGGGGACTCTCAAGAGACCCAGTACTTC.